This T cell receptor (beta chain) was documented in a study of T cell responses to AZD1222 COVID-19 vaccine. Study-wide points: Mapped onto spike, vaccine-associated CD4 TCRs spanned it and were dominant at 160-218 and 743-854. Close to half of all spike-specific TCRs reportedly target regions of the variants that are unmutated.

Profiled with immunoSEQ multiplex PCR; TCRdb holds only in-frame clones, not every one. This sample carries around 120,000 clones, nearly 90% of them seen once, and the ten largest clones take 2% to 3%. Trimming removed 5 bases from V and 6 bases from J; junction bases left unmatched: 7. Germline CDR1 and CDR2: SGHVS and FQNEAQ. This CDR3 spans 15 amino acids. For this clone: Its target is not known.

This chain links TRBV7-8 with TRBJ2-1, with TRBD2 matching over 10 bases. This receptor was obtained from an adult who received the AZD1222 COVID-19 vaccine. This specimen was peripheral blood, taken 28 days after the second AZD1222 dose. The CDR3 sequence is CASSISSGSFNEQFF. CDR3 coding DNA: TGTGCCAGCAGCATATCTAGCGGGAGTTTCAATGAGCAGTTCTTC.